This T cell receptor (beta chain) was sequenced during a study of cytomegalovirus exposure and HLA in healthy donors. Overall study findings and caveats: In a later analysis, TCR beta V- and J-gene trimming showed a link to a missense DCLRE1C variant.

Remarks on this clone: What it binds is unknown.

The CDR3 sequence is 16 residues long. V lost 1 base to trimming and J lost 4 bases; unmatched junction nucleotides: 4. CDR1 MGHRA and CDR2 YSYEKL come from the germline V gene. The PCR employed 60 Vbeta primers together with 13 Jbeta primers. Assay: immunoSEQ multiplex PCR; the TCRdb copy retains only in-frame clones and omits some. The sample table includes some 47,000 clones. Sequencing was performed on PBMCs. This sequence was found in a woman between 40 and 55 years old in good health and CMV-seronegative. V gene TRBV4-1 combines with J gene TRBJ2-6, with TRBD1 matching over 7 bases. The DNA for the CDR3 is TGCGCCAGCAGCCAAGCGACAGGGTCCGGGGCCAACGTCCTGACTTTC. Amino acids: CASSQATGSGANVLTF.